A single sample is the source of the 22 T cell receptor beta chains below, sequenced in a study of T cell responses to AZD1222 COVID-19 vaccine. Produced via immunoSEQ multiplex PCR; TCRdb's table is partial and in-frame only. The repertoire holds 100,000 to 150,000 clones, with 80% to 95% as singletons. Source: peripheral blood, taken 28 days after the second AZD1222 dose. The receptors shown here come from an adult who received the AZD1222 COVID-19 vaccine.

CDR3 sequence (DNA): TGCGCCAGCACCCGGGACGCGCATGATGAAAAACTGTTTTTT. This gives the protein CASTRDAHDEKLFF. The rearrangement links TRBV5-1 to TRBJ1-4; maybe TRBD1 (5 bases). Germline CDR1 SGHRS, CDR2 YFSETQ. There are 14 residues in the CDR3. V dropped 6 bases and J dropped 6 bases, with 15 bases sitting between them.

The CDR3 here is CASTPTGFNNSPLHF. For the CDR3, the DNA is TGTGCCAGTACTCCGACAGGGTTCAATAATTCACCCCTCCACTTT. The chain combines TRBV19 with TRBJ1-6, with TRBD1 matching over 7 bases. Germline assignment: CDR1 LNHDA and CDR2 SQIVND (reference sequence). V gave up 7 bases and J gave up 5 bases; unmatched junction bases: 8. This CDR3 region has 15 residues.

The J gene is TRBJ2-6, the V gene TRBV7-3, with D uncertain. The CDR3 runs to 15 residues. Trimming shortened V by 5 bases and J by 4 bases, and 12 bases separated the two germline ends. The germline CDR1 and CDR2 sequences are SGHTA and FQGTGA. The CDR3 loop reads CASSIHTHGANVLTF. The CDR3 coding sequence is TGTGCCAGCAGCATTCACACACACGGGGCCAACGTCCTGACTTTC. Full variable domain (rest looked up from reference TRBV7-3 and TRBJ2-6): GAGVSQTPSNKVTEKGKYVELRCDPISGHTALYWYRQSLGQGPEFLIYFQGTGAADDSGLPNDRFFAVRPEGSVSTLKIQRTERGDSAVYLCASSIHTHGANVLTFGAGSRLTVL.

V usage is TRBV18 and J usage is TRBJ2-7; unclear D gene. Trimming took off 3 bases at V and 0 bases at J, with 15 bases between the two ends. The CDR3 loop spans 16 amino acids. CDR1 is KGHSH and CDR2 is LQKENI in the germline V gene. The CDR3 is CASSPLNKKGSYEQYF. The CDR3 nucleotides are TGTGCCAGCTCACCCCTAAACAAAAAGGGCTCCTACGAGCAGTACTTC.

This chain links TRBV18 with TRBJ1-1, with 8 bases identical to TRBD1. Trimming at V came to 3 bases and at J to 11 bases, leaving 5 bases not matched to a gene. Germline assignment: CDR1 KGHSH and CDR2 LQKENI. The CDR3 totals 12 residues. The CDR3 protein is CASSPDRGAAFF. CDR3 nucleotide sequence: TGTGCCAGCTCACCCGACAGGGGTGCGGCTTTCTTT.

The V and J genes are TRBV27 and TRBJ2-2; 8 positions agree with TRBD2. V trimming: 2 bases; J trimming: 4 bases; junction bases outside the gene matches: 6. From germline, CDR1 is MNHEY and CDR2 SMNVEV (reference sequence). The CDR3 is 16 amino acids. CDR3 nucleotide sequence: TGTGCCAGCAGTTTAAAATCGGGAGGGGGCACCGGGGAGCTGTTTTTT. This sequence encodes CASSLKSGGGTGELFF.

The chain links TRBV2 to TRBJ1-1; D perhaps matches TRBD1 (6 bases). CDR1 and CDR2 from the germline V gene are SNHLY and FYNNEI. The CDR3 totals 14 residues. The ends were cut back, 7 bases at V and 0 bases at J, with 12 bases in the middle. Here the CDR3 DNA reads TGTGCCAGCAAGTCCGGACAGATGAACACTGAAGCTTTCTTT. It specifies CASKSGQMNTEAFF.

CDR3 DNA: TGTGCCAGCCGGACAGAGCAAGAGACCCAGTACTTC. This encodes CASRTEQETQYF. The chain carries TRBV28 and TRBJ2-5, with D perhaps matching TRBD1 (6 bases). The CDR3 has 12 amino acids. Trimming took 8 bases from V and 2 from J, leaving 9 bases between them. Per germline, CDR1 MDHEN and CDR2 SYDVKM.

Comments on this clone: Other DNA variants within this sample encode the same CDR3. The V gene is TRBV9, the J gene TRBJ2-3; unclear D gene. Trimming took off 2 bases at V and 5 bases at J, with 3 bases between the two ends. From germline, CDR1 is SGDLS and CDR2 YYNGEE. The CDR3 loop spans 11 amino acids. CDR3 sequence (DNA): TGTGCCAGCAGCGTGGGAGATACGCAGTATTTT. Protein sequence: CASSVGDTQYF.

This chain connects TRBV15 to TRBJ2-7; 10 bases are a match to TRBD1. CDR3 size: 19 residues. The germline V gene encodes CDR1 LNHNV and CDR2 YYDKDF (reference sequence). J gave up 2 bases and V 2 bases, and 15 bases lay outside the gene matches. CDR3 nucleotide sequence: TGTGCCACCAGCAGAATCTCCGGGACAGGGGTAAAGCGGCCCTACGAGCAGTACTTC. It encodes CATSRISGTGVKRPYEQYF.

The CDR3 DNA sequence: TGCAGCGTTGGATTTCTAGCGGGGGTGGACAATGAGCAGTTCTTC. The encoded protein is CSVGFLAGVDNEQFF. The chain combines TRBV29-1 with TRBJ2-1; 10 bases are a match to TRBD2. Germline trimming cut 4 bases from V and 5 bases from J; bases unmatched to any gene: 8. Germline CDR1 SQVTM, CDR2 ANQGSEA. The CDR3 extends over 15 amino acids.

The chain employs TRBV7-2 and TRBJ1-1; no definite D call. CDR3 length: 14 amino acids. Germline CDR1 and CDR2: SGHTA and FQGNSA. The germline V and J ends were trimmed by 6 bases and 0 bases, with 11 bases remaining between them. CDR3 protein: CASSLLGMNTEAFF. CDR3 nucleotides: TGTGCCAGCAGTTTGTTGGGAATGAACACTGAAGCTTTCTTT. The full variable domain, completed using reference TRBV7-2 and TRBJ1-1, is GAGVSQSPSNKVTEKGKDVELRCDPISGHTALYWYRQSLGQGLEFLIYFQGNSAPDKSGLPSDRFSAERTGGSVSTLTIQRTQQEDSAVYLCASSLLGMNTEAFFGQGTRLTVV.

The rearrangement joins TRBV15 to TRBJ2-7; 11 nucleotides line up with TRBD1. This CDR3 has 15 residues. Looked up from germline, CDR1 is LNHNV and CDR2 is YYDKDF (reference sequence). V gave up 6 bases and J gave up 3 bases; unmatched junction bases: 7. This CDR3 is CATSQGTGGYYEQYF. The CDR3 DNA reads TGTGCCACCAGTCAAGGGACAGGGGGTTACTACGAGCAGTACTTC.

The J gene is TRBJ2-5, the V gene TRBV7-6; no reliable D call. Deletions cut 5 bases from V and 2 bases from J, with 12 bases between. CDR1 SGHVS and CDR2 FNYEAQ come from the germline V gene. The length of the CDR3 is 14 residues. The CDR3 DNA is TGTGCCAGCAGCCCCAGCTATTTTCAAGAGACCCAGTACTTC. Translating gives CASSPSYFQETQYF.

The chain recombines TRBV6-1 with TRBJ1-6, with TRBD1 as a possible D gene (5 bases). Per the germline V gene, CDR1 is MNHNS and CDR2 is SASEGT. There are 17 residues in the CDR3. V was pared by 1 base and J by 9 bases, with 19 bases between. The CDR3 sequence is CASSEGGGFSIPSPLHF. The CDR3 coding sequence is TGTGCCAGCAGTGAAGGGGGGGGTTTCTCCATTCCTTCACCCCTCCACTTT.

The V call is TRBV21-1, the J call TRBJ1-2; the D call TRBD1 from the table was never checked on the DNA. TRBV21-1 has pseudogene status. The CDR3 runs to 15 residues. In DNA form, the CDR3 reads TGTGCCAGCAGCGCCTTAGGGGACAATCTCTATGGCTACACCTTC. This encodes CASSALGDNLYGYTF.

V and J are TRBV19 and TRBJ1-1, with no clear D. The CDR3 has 13 residues. CDR1 is LNHDA, CDR2 SQIVND, per germline (reference sequence). V was cut by 7 bases and J by 0 bases, with 9 bases left in between. This CDR3 reads CASKYDMNTEAFF. CDR3 nucleotide sequence: TGTGCCAGTAAATATGACATGAACACTGAAGCTTTCTTT.

The V gene is TRBV9, the J gene TRBJ2-5; D ambiguous. The CDR3 has 14 amino acids. V was shortened by 0 bases and J by 1 base, with 7 bases between the two germline ends. Germline lookup yields CDR1 SGDLS and CDR2 YYNGEE. Written as DNA, the CDR3 is TGTGCCAGCAGCGTAGATGTGGGCCAAGAGACCCAGTACTTC. Encoded protein: CASSVDVGQETQYF.

The V call is TRBV5-1, the J call TRBJ1-5; possible D gene TRBD1, 5 bases. V gave up 0 bases and J gave up 2 bases, with 12 bases separating them. The CDR3 is 16 residues long. CDR1 and CDR2 from the germline V gene are SGHRS and YFSETQ. In nucleotides, the CDR3 is TGCGCCAGCAGCTTGGTCGGAGGGGATGGCAATCAGCCCCAGCATTTT. Its protein is CASSLVGGDGNQPQHF.

The rearrangement uses TRBV29-1 and TRBJ2-1; D is unclear. The germline V and J ends were trimmed by 3 bases and 5 bases, with 8 bases remaining between them. This CDR3 region has 12 residues. CDR1 and CDR2 from the germline V gene are SQVTM and ANQGSEA. CDR3: CSVEEYNNEQFF. For the CDR3, the DNA is TGCAGCGTTGAGGAGTACAACAATGAGCAGTTCTTC.

The chain carries TRBV5-1 and TRBJ1-4; D unresolved. This CDR3 is built from 15 residues. V was shortened by 1 base and J by 3 bases, with 10 bases between the two germline ends. The germline gives CDR1 SGHRS, CDR2 YFSETQ. The CDR3 loop is CASSLLVGSNEKLFF. CDR3 DNA: TGCGCCAGCAGCTTGCTAGTGGGCTCTAATGAAAAACTGTTTTTT.

The gene calls are TRBV24-1 and TRBJ2-7; D perhaps matches TRBD1 (5 bases). CDR1 is KGHDR, CDR2 SFDVKD, per germline. The length of the CDR3 is 14 residues. With 3 bases removed from V and 5 bases from J, the gap between germline ends came to 13 bases. DNA for the CDR3: TGTGCCACCAGTGATCGCAGGGTACTAAACGAGCAGTACTTC. It translates to CATSDRRVLNEQYF.